These T cell receptor beta chains were read from a single sample in a study of T cell repertoires in cytomegalovirus infection. Their specific antigens are unknown. One entry per CDR3 protein results from TCRdb running MiXCR on the reads. The profile shows about 700,000 distinct CDR3 sequences, roughly 30% of them singletons. The sequencing here drew on cultured PBMCs, taken from culture after CMV antigen stimulation. The source is a human donor in good health (CMV status not recorded). Some clones in this sample may be carry-over from other donors' samples. The CDR3 runs from the conserved cysteine through the conserved F or W. D genes are given only for firm matches. Clone size, where shown, is once, few, many, or a class for clones that have expanded.

TRBD2,TRBJ2-5,TRBV7-2,many,TGTGCCAGCAGCTTGCTAGCGGGAGGGGGGGAGACCCAGTACTTC,CASSLLAGGGETQYF
.,TRBJ2-6,TRBV12-3/TRBV12-4,.,TGTGCCAGCAGTTCCCCAGGGACTGGGGCCAACGTCCTGACTTTC,CASSSPGTGANVLTF
.,TRBJ1-6,TRBV12-3/TRBV12-4,few,TGTGCCAGCAGTCCTACGGGGGTGGCAAATTCACCCCTCCACTTT,CASSPTGVANSPLHF
.,TRBJ2-1,TRBV10-3,few,TGTGCCATCAGTGTGAGGCAAGACTACAATGAGCAGTTCTTC,CAISVRQDYNEQFF
.,TRBJ1-1,TRBV20-1,.,TGCAGTGCTCCCGGGCGGGGTATCACTGAAGCTTTCTTT,CSAPGRGITEAFF
TRBD1,TRBJ1-5,TRBV7-9,.,TGTGCCAGCAGCCCGGGACAGGACAAAAATCAGCCCCAGCATTTT,CASSPGQDKNQPQHF
TRBD2,TRBJ2-1,TRBV24-1,few,TGTGCCACCAGTGATCCTCTAGCGGGGGGGCAGCTTGAGCAGTTCTTC,CATSDPLAGGQLEQFF
.,TRBJ1-2,TRBV3-1,few,TGTGCCAGCAAGAGTGGCCACTCACCCGGGGGCTACACCTTC,CASKSGHSPGGYTF
TRBD1,TRBJ2-3,TRBV6-8,few,TGTGCCAGCAGTTCACCGGACAGGGTTACAGATACGCAGTATTTT,CASSSPDRVTDTQYF
.,TRBJ2-7,TRBV19,.,TGTGCCAGTAAAGGGACGGGGCACTACGAGCAGTACTTC,CASKGTGHYEQYF
.,TRBJ2-5,TRBV7-2,few,TGTGCCAGCAGCTTATCAGGGAGACAGGCTCAGGGGACCCAGTACTTC,CASSLSGRQAQGTQYF
.,TRBJ2-4,TRBV4-3,.,TGCGCCAGCAGCCATACAGCGGCGGGACCCCAAGGAGACATTCAGTACTTC,CASSHTAAGPQGDIQYF
.,TRBJ2-7,TRBV7-2,.,TGTGCCAGCAGCTTAGGAGGCTATAGCGAGCAGTACTTC,CASSLGGYSEQYF
TRBD1,TRBJ1-1,TRBV19,.,TGTGCCAGTAGTGCGGGGACAGGGGGCGCGAACACTGAAGCTTTCTTT,CASSAGTGGANTEAFF
.,TRBJ2-1,TRBV6-6,few,TGTGCCTCACTGGAAAGCTCCTACAATGAGCAGTTCTTC,CASLESSYNEQFF
.,TRBJ1-2,TRBV20-1,.,TGCAGTGCTCGCCCTCAGGGCCGTCGATCTGGCTACACCTTC,CSARPQGRRSGYTF
.,TRBJ2-7,TRBV7-3,.,TGTGCCAGCAGCCCCAAGGGGGTGGGCTACGAGCAGTACTTC,CASSPKGVGYEQYF
.,TRBJ1-1,TRBV11-2,.,TGTGCCAGCAGCTTTTTGGACGCTGAAGCTTTCTTT,CASSFLDAEAFF
.,TRBJ1-5,TRBV12-3/TRBV12-4,few,TGTGCCAGCAGCCCAGGGCCAGAATATAGCAATCAGCCCCAGCATTTT,CASSPGPEYSNQPQHF
TRBD2,TRBJ2-1,TRBV7-2,.,TGTGCCAGCAGCGGCCGGGGAGCGGGGGGATCCTCCTACAATGAGCAGTTCTTC,CASSGRGAGGSSYNEQFF
.,TRBJ1-1,TRBV28,.,TGTGCCAGCAGTTTACGACAGATTGAAGCTTTCTTT,CASSLRQIEAFF
.,TRBJ2-1,TRBV5-4,few,TGTGCCAGCAGCTTGCCTAGCGTGAGTGAGCAGTTCTTC,CASSLPSVSEQFF
.,TRBJ2-3,TRBV28,.,TGTGCCAGCAGTTTAGGGAGTTGGACAGATACGCAGTATTTT,CASSLGSWTDTQYF
.,TRBJ2-7,TRBV20-1,few,TGCAGTGCTGGTCGCGGGCAGGGTTCCTACGAGCAGTACTTC,CSAGRGQGSYEQYF
TRBD1,TRBJ2-7,TRBV5-1,.,TGCGCCAGCAGACCGGACAGGGGGCGGCGCGAGCAGTACTTC,CASRPDRGRREQYF
.,TRBJ2-3,TRBV7-2,few,TGTGCCAGCAGCTACTCCCCGTCAGGGGTAGATACGCAGTATTTT,CASSYSPSGVDTQYF
.,TRBJ1-5,TRBV12-3/TRBV12-4,few,TGTGCCAGCAGTTTTGGTCTATCCGCTCAGCCCCAGCATTTT,CASSFGLSAQPQHF